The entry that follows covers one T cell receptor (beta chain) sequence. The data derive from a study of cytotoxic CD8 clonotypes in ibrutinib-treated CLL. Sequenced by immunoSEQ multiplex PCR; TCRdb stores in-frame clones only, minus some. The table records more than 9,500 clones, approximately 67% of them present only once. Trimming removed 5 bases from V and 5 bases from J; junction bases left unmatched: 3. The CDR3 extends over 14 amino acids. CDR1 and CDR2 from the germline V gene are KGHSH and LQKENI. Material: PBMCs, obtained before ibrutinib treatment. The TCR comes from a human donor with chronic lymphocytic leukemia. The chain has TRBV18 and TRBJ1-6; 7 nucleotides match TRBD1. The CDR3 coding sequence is TGTGCCAGCTCATTCGACAGGGATAATTCACCCCTCCACTTT. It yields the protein CASSFDRDNSPLHF.